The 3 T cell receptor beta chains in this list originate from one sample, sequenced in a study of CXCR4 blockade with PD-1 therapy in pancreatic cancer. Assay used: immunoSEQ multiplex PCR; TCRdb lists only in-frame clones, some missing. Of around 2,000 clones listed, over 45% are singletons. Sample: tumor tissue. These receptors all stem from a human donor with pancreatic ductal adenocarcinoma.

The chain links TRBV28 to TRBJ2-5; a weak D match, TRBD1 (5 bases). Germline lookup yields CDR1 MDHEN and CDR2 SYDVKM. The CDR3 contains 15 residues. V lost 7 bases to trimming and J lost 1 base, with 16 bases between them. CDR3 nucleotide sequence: TGTGCCAGCACTCCCCCCCAGGGCCCCCAAGAGACCCAGTACTTC. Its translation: CASTPPQGPQETQYF.

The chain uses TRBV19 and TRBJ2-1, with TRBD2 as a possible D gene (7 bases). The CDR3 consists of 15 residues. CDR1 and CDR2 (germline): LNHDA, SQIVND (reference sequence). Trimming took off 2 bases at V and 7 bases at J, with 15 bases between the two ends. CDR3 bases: TGTGCCAGTAGTATACGGGGGGCCGGATGGAATGAGCAGTTCTTC. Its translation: CASSIRGAGWNEQFF.

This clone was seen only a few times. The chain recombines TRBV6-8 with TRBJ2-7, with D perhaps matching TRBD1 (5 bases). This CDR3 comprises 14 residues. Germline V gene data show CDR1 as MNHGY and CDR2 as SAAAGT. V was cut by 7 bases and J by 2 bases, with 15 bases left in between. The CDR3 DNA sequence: TGTGCCAGCATACCAGGGTCGGGCCCCTACGAGCAGTACTTC. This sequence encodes CASIPGSGPYEQYF.